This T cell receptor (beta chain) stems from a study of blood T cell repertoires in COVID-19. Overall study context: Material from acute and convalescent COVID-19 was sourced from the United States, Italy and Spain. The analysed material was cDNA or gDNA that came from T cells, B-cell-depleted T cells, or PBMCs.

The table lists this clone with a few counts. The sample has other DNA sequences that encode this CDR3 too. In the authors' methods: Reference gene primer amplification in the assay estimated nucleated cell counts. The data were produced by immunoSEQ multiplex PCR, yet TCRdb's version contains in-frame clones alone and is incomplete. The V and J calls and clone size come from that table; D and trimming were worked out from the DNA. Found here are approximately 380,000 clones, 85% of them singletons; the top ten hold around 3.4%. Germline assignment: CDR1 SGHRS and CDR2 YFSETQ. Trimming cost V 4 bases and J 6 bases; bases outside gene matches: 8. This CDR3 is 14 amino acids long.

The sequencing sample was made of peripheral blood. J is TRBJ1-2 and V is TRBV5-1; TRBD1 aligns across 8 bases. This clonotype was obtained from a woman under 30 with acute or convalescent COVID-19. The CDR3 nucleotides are TGCGCCAGCAGCCAAGGACAGGGAGAAGATGGCTACACCTTC. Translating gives CASSQGQGEDGYTF.